These 8 T cell receptor beta chains share one sample of origin, sequenced in a study of Ad26.COV2.S vaccination and SARS-CoV-2 variants. TCRdb keeps only in-frame clones here, not all; method: immunoSEQ multiplex PCR. The sample yields 440,000 or so clones, 90% seen once. This sample's treatment: around 19 received Ad26.COV2.S at low or high dose, single or two shots; five or six received placebo; per-sample allocation not given. Sample collection was performed on day 63 after the first vaccine or placebo injection. The sequencing here drew on peripheral blood, taken in a trial of Ad26.COV2.S vaccine versus placebo. The receptors derive from a person aged 18-60 years who received the Ad26.COV2.S COVID-19 vaccine or a placebo.

The DNA for the CDR3 is TGTGCCAGCAGCTTTAGGTCATTTTCCTACAATGAGCAGTTCTTC. Translating gives CASSFRSFSYNEQFF. The gene calls are TRBV9 and TRBJ2-1; no clear D gene. The CDR3 spans 15 residues. The germline V and J ends were trimmed by 4 bases and 1 base, with 12 bases remaining between them. Germline CDR1 SGDLS, CDR2 YYNGEE. The variable domain in full, completed from reference TRBV9 and TRBJ2-1, reads DSGVTQTPKHLITATGQRVTLRCSPRSGDLSVYWYQQSLDQGLQFLIQYYNGEERAKGNILERFSAQQFPDLHSELNLSSLELGDSALYFCASSFRSFSYNEQFFGPGTRLTVL.

This chain connects TRBV19 to TRBJ1-5, with 7 bases matching TRBD1. Trimming removed 8 bases from V and 1 base from J; junction bases left unmatched: 8. CDR1 is LNHDA, CDR2 SQIVND, per germline (reference sequence). The CDR3 is 15 residues long. The chain's CDR3 is CASQKSGGSNQPQHF. In DNA, the CDR3 is TGTGCCAGTCAAAAATCAGGGGGAAGCAATCAGCCCCAGCATTTT.

The chain links TRBV18 to TRBJ2-5; 8 positions agree with TRBD1. V gave up 5 bases and J gave up 4 bases; unmatched junction bases: 3. The CDR3 is 13 residues long. Germline values: CDR1 KGHSH, CDR2 LQKENI. This chain's CDR3 is CASSTGGGETQYF. The CDR3 DNA follows: TGTGCCAGCTCAACAGGGGGTGGAGAGACCCAGTACTTC.

This rearrangement joins TRBV24-1 to TRBJ2-3, with 11 bases matching TRBD2. The CDR3 consists of 16 residues. V trimming: 6 bases; J trimming: 5 bases; junction bases outside the gene matches: 9. Germline V lookup: CDR1 KGHDR, CDR2 SFDVKD. The CDR3 sequence: CATSPGLAAGRDTQYF. The CDR3 DNA reads as TGTGCCACCAGTCCGGGACTAGCGGCCGGGAGAGATACGCAGTATTTT.

The J gene is TRBJ2-7, the V gene TRBV28; 12 positions agree with TRBD1. Per germline, CDR1 MDHEN and CDR2 SYDVKM. Trimming cost V 4 bases and J 7 bases; bases outside gene matches: 8. This CDR3 spans 15 amino acids. CDR3 amino acids: CASSYPGQGAEEQYF. In DNA, the CDR3 is TGTGCCAGCAGTTACCCGGGACAGGGGGCAGAAGAGCAGTACTTC.

DNA for the CDR3: TGTGCCACCAGTGACTCGGACAGGGGGCGAGGGGAGCTGTTTTTT. This codes for CATSDSDRGRGELFF. The rearrangement uses TRBV24-1 and TRBJ2-2, with 11 bases matching TRBD1. This CDR3 spans 15 amino acids. The trim removed 4 bases at V and 8 bases at J, leaving 5 bases unmatched. CDR1 and CDR2 from the germline V gene are KGHDR and SFDVKD.

The chain's CDR3 is CASSDRSGANVLTF. CDR3 coding DNA: TGTGCCAGCAGCGACAGGTCTGGGGCCAACGTCCTGACTTTC. This sequence joins TRBV2 and TRBJ2-6; D perhaps matches TRBD1 (6 bases). Looked up from germline, CDR1 is SNHLY and CDR2 is FYNNEI. Deletions cut 6 bases from V and 1 base from J, with 7 bases between. The CDR3 runs 14 residues.

Only a few counts were recorded for this clone. The chain uses TRBV7-6 and TRBJ2-5; 10 nucleotides line up with TRBD2. Germline trimming cut 4 bases from V and 2 bases from J; bases unmatched to any gene: 19. The V gene's germline CDR1 is SGHVS and CDR2 FNYEAQ. This CDR3 comprises 20 residues. The CDR3, as DNA: TGTGCCAGCAGCTCGCTATTAGGTAGCGGGAGGCTCCGGATTCAAGAGACCCAGTACTTC. Encoded protein: CASSSLLGSGRLRIQETQYF.